This T cell receptor (beta chain) appears in the sequencing data of a study of cytomegalovirus exposure and HLA in healthy donors. The PCR contained 60 Vbeta and 13 Jbeta primers. Some clones are missing from TCRdb's copy, which holds only in-frame ones; the method was immunoSEQ multiplex PCR. The data contain about 120,000 clones, less than 80% of them singletons. The CDR3 extends over 15 amino acids. The junction had 2 bases not matched to a gene; V was cut back by 2 bases and J by 1 base. Germline CDR1 SGHTS, CDR2 YDEGEE. This clonotype was sampled from a woman aged 45-60 years in good health and CMV-seropositive. Input material: PBMCs. V usage is TRBV5-8 and J usage is TRBJ2-5, with 10 bases fitting TRBD2. The CDR3 DNA reads TGTGCCAGCAGCTTAGGGACTAGCGTCCAAGAGACCCAGTACTTC. Amino acids: CASSLGTSVQETQYF.